This TCR beta chain is from a study of CD8+ T cells in alopecia areata. Once RNA had been extracted, it was reverse transcribed into cDNA to act as the sequencing template. Sequenced by immunoSEQ multiplex PCR; TCRdb stores in-frame clones only, minus some. The table records approximately 210,000 clones, approximately 56% of them present only once. V was cut by 6 bases and J by 5 bases, with 14 bases left in between. The CDR3 is 12 residues long. CDR1 and CDR2 from the germline V gene are SQVTM and ANQGSEA. Treatment denoted: oral pan-JAK inhibitor, 5-10 mg twice daily. This TCR was sampled from a human donor with alopecia areata. Sequenced material: CD4+ T cells sorted from blood, taken at week 4, from a patient treated with tofacitinib. The V call is TRBV29-1, the J call TRBJ2-7; D call uncertain. The CDR3 DNA reads as TGCAGCGTCAATAGCATCGTCGACGAGCAGTACTTC. Its protein product is CSVNSIVDEQYF.